Within the sample, the clone carrying this T cell receptor beta chain is medium-sized (0.01 to 0.1%). This record belongs to a study of T-cell reconstitution after alpha-beta-depleted transplantation in children. The TCRbeta library was prepared with unique molecular identifiers. TCRdb re-derived calls from the PCR reads in MiXCR, one entry per CDR3 protein. The sample has around 96,000 distinct CDR3 sequences, more than 10% seen once; the top ten hold approximately 15%. Material: PBMCs from the stem cell graft donor, obtained from the stem cell graft. The TCR was taken from a human donor who donated a stem cell graft to a child with inherited bone marrow failure.

The DNA for the CDR3 is TGTGCCAGCAGCCCCGGGACAGGGGACGCCTACGAGCAGTACTTC. It specifies CASSPGTGDAYEQYF. This chain connects TRBV6-5 to TRBJ2-7; 10 nucleotides match TRBD1. Unmatched junction bases numbered 7, after V lost 6 bases and J lost 2 bases. The CDR3 loop spans 15 amino acids. From germline, CDR1 is MNHEY and CDR2 SVGAGI.